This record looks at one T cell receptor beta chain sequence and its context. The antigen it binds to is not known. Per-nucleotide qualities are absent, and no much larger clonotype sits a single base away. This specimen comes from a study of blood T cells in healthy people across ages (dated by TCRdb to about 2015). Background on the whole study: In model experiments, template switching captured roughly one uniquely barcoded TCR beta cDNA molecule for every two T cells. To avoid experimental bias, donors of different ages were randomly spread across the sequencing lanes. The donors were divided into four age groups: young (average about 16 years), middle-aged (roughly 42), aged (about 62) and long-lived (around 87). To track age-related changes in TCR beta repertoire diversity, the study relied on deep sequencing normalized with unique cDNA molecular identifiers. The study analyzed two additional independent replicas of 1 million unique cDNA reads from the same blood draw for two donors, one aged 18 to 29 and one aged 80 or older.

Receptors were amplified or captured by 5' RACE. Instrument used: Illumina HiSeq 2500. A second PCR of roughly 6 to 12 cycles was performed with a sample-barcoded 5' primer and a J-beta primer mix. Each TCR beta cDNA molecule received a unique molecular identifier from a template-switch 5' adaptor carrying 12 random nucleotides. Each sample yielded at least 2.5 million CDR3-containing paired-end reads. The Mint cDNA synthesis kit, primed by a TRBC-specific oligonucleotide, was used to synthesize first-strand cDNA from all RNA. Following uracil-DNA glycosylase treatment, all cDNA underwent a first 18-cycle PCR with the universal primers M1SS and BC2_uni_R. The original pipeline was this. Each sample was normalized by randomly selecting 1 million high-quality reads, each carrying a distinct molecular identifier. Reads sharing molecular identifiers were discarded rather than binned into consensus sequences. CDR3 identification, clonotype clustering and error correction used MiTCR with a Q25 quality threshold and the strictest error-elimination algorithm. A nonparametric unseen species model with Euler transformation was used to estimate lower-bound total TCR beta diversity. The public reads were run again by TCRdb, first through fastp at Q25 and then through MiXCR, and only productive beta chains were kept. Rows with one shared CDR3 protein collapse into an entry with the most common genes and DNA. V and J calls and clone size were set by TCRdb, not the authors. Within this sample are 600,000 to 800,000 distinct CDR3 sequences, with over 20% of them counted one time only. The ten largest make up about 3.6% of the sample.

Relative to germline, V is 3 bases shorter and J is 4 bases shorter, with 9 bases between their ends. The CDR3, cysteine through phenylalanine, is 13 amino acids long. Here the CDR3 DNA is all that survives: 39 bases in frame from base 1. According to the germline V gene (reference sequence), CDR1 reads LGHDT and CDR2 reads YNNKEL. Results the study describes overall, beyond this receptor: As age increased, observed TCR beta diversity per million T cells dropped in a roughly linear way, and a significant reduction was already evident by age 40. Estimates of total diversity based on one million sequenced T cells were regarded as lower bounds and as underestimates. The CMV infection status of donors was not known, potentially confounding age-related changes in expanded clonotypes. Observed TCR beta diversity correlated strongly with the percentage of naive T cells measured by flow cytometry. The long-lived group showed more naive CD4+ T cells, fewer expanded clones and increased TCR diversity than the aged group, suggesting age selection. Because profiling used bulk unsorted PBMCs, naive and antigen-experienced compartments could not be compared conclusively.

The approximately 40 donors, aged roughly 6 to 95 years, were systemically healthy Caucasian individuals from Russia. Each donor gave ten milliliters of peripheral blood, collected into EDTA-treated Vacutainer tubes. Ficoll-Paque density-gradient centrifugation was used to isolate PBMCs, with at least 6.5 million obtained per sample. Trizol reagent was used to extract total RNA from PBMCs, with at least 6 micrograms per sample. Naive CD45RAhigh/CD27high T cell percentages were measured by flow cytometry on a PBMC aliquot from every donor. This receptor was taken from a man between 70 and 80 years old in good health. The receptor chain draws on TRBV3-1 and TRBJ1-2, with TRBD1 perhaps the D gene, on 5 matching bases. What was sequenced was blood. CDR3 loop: CASSQGGSYGYTF. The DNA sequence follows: TGTGCCAGCAGCCAGGGGGGAAGCTATGGCTACACCTTC.